The sequence of this T cell receptor (beta chain) was determined in a study of blood T cell repertoires in COVID-19. In the study overall: The analysed material was cDNA or gDNA that came from T cells, B-cell-depleted T cells, or PBMCs.

This clone was detected many times. The assay was immunoSEQ multiplex PCR, and TCRdb's table has in-frame clones only and misses some. The sample records about 110,000 clones, roughly 87% being singletons. V was cut by 1 base and J by 2 bases, with 12 bases left in between. Per the germline V gene, CDR1 is MNHNY and CDR2 is SVGAGI (reference sequence). The CDR3 spans 16 residues. This TCR was sampled from a human donor in a cohort sampled during active COVID-19. Sample: peripheral blood. The chain joins TRBV6-6 to TRBJ2-4; D is possibly TRBD1 (5 bases). The CDR3 DNA reads as TGTGCCAGCAGTTACTTAAACAGGAAGACCAAAAACATTCAGTACTTC. Translated: CASSYLNRKTKNIQYF.